The table lists the clone carrying this T cell receptor beta chain with a few counts. CDR3 size: 13 residues. Germline loops: CDR1 WSHSY, CDR2 SAAADI. V was pared by 3 bases and J by 6 bases, with 9 bases between. TCRdb processed the RT-PCR reads anew with MiXCR; each CDR3 protein has one entry. The top ten hold 3.6% of the sample, which has hundreds of thousands of distinct CDR3 sequences, 13% to 15% seen once. The chain combines TRBV10-2 with TRBJ1-5; D is unresolved. This TCR derives from a female donor in good health, serving as a healthy control. The specimen was memory CD4+ T cells from blood. The CDR3, as DNA: TGCGCCAGCAGTGATTGGGGTGGTCAGCCCCAGCATTTT. Its protein product is CASSDWGGQPQHF.